Each of the 18 T cell receptor beta chains below was sequenced from the same sample in a study of PD-1 and CTLA-4 blockade in melanoma. Sequencing was performed with immunoSEQ multiplex PCR; in TCRdb, only in-frame clones are kept and a portion is missing. The sample shows 30,000 or so clones, around 90% of them seen only once. The sample here was CD8+ T cells from peripheral blood, taken from a patient given anti-PD-1 treatment. The source of these receptors is a human donor with melanoma.

V gene TRBV11-2 combines with J gene TRBJ1-1; unclear D gene. There are 13 residues in the CDR3. The germline V gene has CDR1 SGHAT and CDR2 FQNNGV. V dropped 1 base and J dropped 5 bases, with 8 bases sitting between them. CDR3: CASSLAHETEAFF. CDR3 coding DNA: TGTGCCAGCAGCTTAGCCCATGAAACTGAAGCTTTCTTT. Filled out from reference TRBV11-2 and TRBJ1-1, the complete variable domain reads EAGVAQSPRYKIIEKRQSVAFWCNPISGHATLYWYQQILGQGPKLLIQFQNNGVVDDSQLPKDRFSAERLKGVDSTLKIQPAKLEDSAVYLCASSLAHETEAFFGQGTRLTVV.

CDR3 in DNA: TGTGCCAGCAGCCAAGAGGTTGCAGGGGGTCAGCCCCAGCATTTT. This translates into CASSQEVAGGQPQHF. The J gene is TRBJ1-5, the V gene TRBV4-2; 7 bases match TRBD1. Germline V gives CDR1 LGHNA, CDR2 YNFKEQ. This CDR3 comprises 15 residues. J was trimmed by 6 bases and V by 0 bases; bases with no gene match: 5.

V is TRBV7-9 and J is TRBJ2-1, with D maybe TRBD2 (5 bases). The V and J ends lost 3 bases and 3 bases respectively, with 12 bases between them. The CDR3 has 15 residues. The germline CDR1 and CDR2 sequences are SEHNR and FQNEAQ (reference sequence). CDR3 sequence reads: CASSFIQDFYNEQFF. The DNA for the CDR3 is TGTGCCAGCAGCTTTATTCAGGACTTCTACAATGAGCAGTTCTTC.

This sequence joins TRBV3-1 (or the pseudogene TRBV3-2) and TRBJ2-6; 7 bases line up with TRBD1. The CDR3 length is 17 residues. V gave up 5 bases and J gave up 0 bases; unmatched junction bases: 7. CDR1 and CDR2 from the germline V gene are LGHDT and YNNKEL (reference sequence). As DNA, the CDR3 is TGTGCCAGCAGCGGAGACAGGGTGTACTCTGGGGCCAACGTCCTGACTTTC. It is translated as CASSGDRVYSGANVLTF.

The chain combines TRBV5-1 with TRBJ2-7, with D maybe TRBD2 (5 bases). CDR3 length equals 11 residues. Between the trimmed V and J ends, which lost 4 bases and 9 bases, there was a span of 11 bases. Germline V lookup: CDR1 SGHRS, CDR2 YFSETQ. CDR3 sequence (DNA): TGCGCCAGCAGCCCCGGGGTGGGGCAGTACTTC. It translates to CASSPGVGQYF. Complete variable domain (other parts from reference TRBV5-1 and TRBJ2-7): KAGVTQTPRYLIKTRGQQVTLSCSPISGHRSVSWYQQTPGQGLQFLFEYFSETQRNKGNFPGRFSGRQFSNSRSEMNVSTLELGDSALYLCASSPGVGQYFGPGTRLTVT.

This clone was observed once. The chain joins TRBV27 to TRBJ2-7; unclear D gene. This CDR3 has 11 amino acids. CDR1 MNHEY and CDR2 SMNVEV come from the germline V gene (reference sequence). The V and J ends lost 7 bases and 3 bases respectively, with 7 bases between them. Written as DNA, the CDR3 is TGTGCCAGCACTTACAACTACGAGCAGTACTTC. Amino acids: CASTYNYEQYF.

The chain is built from TRBV5-1 and TRBJ2-5, with D perhaps TRBD1 or TRBD2 (5 bases each). Trimming removed 3 bases from V and 5 bases from J, with 20 bases in between. CDR3 length: 16 residues. Looked up from germline, CDR1 is SGHRS and CDR2 is YFSETQ. For the CDR3, the DNA is TGCGCCAGCAGCTGGGACCCGGACGGCTTGTTGGAGACCCAGTACTTC. Translating gives CASSWDPDGLLETQYF.

The genes are TRBV24-1 and TRBJ2-1; TRBD2 matches at 9 bases. V trimming: 10 bases; J trimming: 8 bases; junction bases outside the gene matches: 8. Looked up from germline, CDR1 is KGHDR and CDR2 is SFDVKD. The CDR3 sequence is 13 residues long. CDR3 coding DNA: TGTGCCACGCGCTTAGCGGGGGCTGATGAGCAGTTCTTC. Its translation is CATRLAGADEQFF.

This rearrangement joins TRBV10-2 to TRBJ2-6, with a tentative D call TRBD2 (5 bases). The V end was cut by 9 bases, the J end by 4 bases, with 13 bases between. Germline values: CDR1 WSHSY, CDR2 SAAADI. The CDR3 has 14 amino acids. The CDR3 loop is CASGLSEGANVLTF. The CDR3 coding sequence is TGCGCCAGTGGACTTTCGGAGGGGGCCAACGTCCTGACTTTC.

V usage is TRBV28 and J usage is TRBJ1-1; 8 bases align to TRBD1. Germline V gene sequence: CDR1 MDHEN, CDR2 SYDVKM. The CDR3 is made up of 16 amino acids. V gave up 5 bases and J gave up 4 bases; unmatched junction bases: 12. CDR3: CASSGQGTLWSTEAFF. As DNA, the CDR3 is TGTGCCAGCAGTGGACAGGGTACCCTGTGGAGCACTGAAGCTTTCTTT.

The genes are TRBV11-2 and TRBJ2-4; the D gene could be TRBD1 or TRBD2 (6 bases each). There are 15 residues in the CDR3. Germline V CDR1 and CDR2: SGHAT, FQNNGV. Trimming removed 5 bases from V and 0 bases from J, with 11 bases in between. CDR3 sequence (DNA): TGTGCCAGCAGCCTGGGGGGCGAAGCCAAAAACATTCAGTACTTC. Translated, it gives CASSLGGEAKNIQYF.

V usage is TRBV2 and J usage is TRBJ2-1; 9 nucleotides align to TRBD1. Unmatched junction bases numbered 1, after V lost 4 bases and J lost 3 bases. The CDR3 has 14 amino acids. The germline gives CDR1 SNHLY, CDR2 FYNNEI. CDR3 region: CASSGGQGYNEQFF. DNA for the CDR3: TGTGCCAGCAGTGGGGGACAGGGCTACAATGAGCAGTTCTTC.

This chain connects TRBV27 to TRBJ1-5; 8 positions match TRBD1. The CDR3 totals 15 residues. The ends lost 9 bases at V and 2 bases at J; junction bases unmatched: 9. Germline V gives CDR1 MNHEY, CDR2 SMNVEV (reference sequence). This chain's CDR3 is CASQPGQGGNQPQHF. The CDR3 nucleotides are TGTGCCAGTCAACCCGGACAGGGTGGCAATCAGCCCCAGCATTTT.

The genes are TRBV13 and TRBJ1-1; a weak D match, TRBD1 (5 bases). There are 16 residues in the CDR3. Germline CDR1 and CDR2: PRHDT and FYEKMQ (reference sequence). The V end lost 3 bases, the J end lost 0 bases, and 14 bases lay between the germline ends. The CDR3 here is CASSFGSGGMNTEAFF. For the CDR3, the DNA is TGTGCCAGCAGCTTTGGCTCTGGGGGAATGAACACTGAAGCTTTCTTT.

This chain connects TRBV10-3 to TRBJ1-5; 9 bases line up with TRBD1. Unmatched junction bases numbered 0, after V lost 4 bases and J lost 5 bases. CDR3 size: 13 residues. Germline-derived CDR1 and CDR2 are ENHRY and SYGVKD. The CDR3 spells CAISGQGDQPQHF. In DNA form, the CDR3 reads TGTGCCATCAGTGGACAGGGGGATCAGCCCCAGCATTTT.

The rearrangement joins TRBV24-1 to TRBJ2-1; 7 nucleotides agree with TRBD2. Germline CDR1 reads KGHDR; CDR2 reads SFDVKD. This CDR3 is built from 13 residues. With V trimmed by 6 bases and J by 9 bases, 7 bases remained unmatched. The CDR3, as DNA: TGTGCCACCAGTTGGGGAGCGGGAAGTGAGCAGTTCTTC. Amino acids: CATSWGAGSEQFF.

The chain is built from TRBV28 and TRBJ2-7, with 8 bases fitting TRBD2. Germline assignment: CDR1 MDHEN and CDR2 SYDVKM. V lost 2 bases to trimming and J lost 0 bases; unmatched junction nucleotides: 6. The CDR3 has 16 residues. CDR3 DNA: TGTGCCAGCAGTTTACCCCCGGGGGGGAACTCCTACGAGCAGTACTTC. Its protein product is CASSLPPGGNSYEQYF. The whole variable domain, filled in from reference TRBV28 and TRBJ2-7, reads DVKVTQSSRYLVKRTGEKVFLECVQDMDHENMFWYRQDPGLGLRLIYFSYDVKMKEKGDIPEGYSVSREKKERFSLILESASTNQTSMYLCASSLPPGGNSYEQYFGPGTRLTVT.

The rearrangement joins TRBV3-1 (or the pseudogene TRBV3-2) to TRBJ2-3; the D gene could be TRBD1 or TRBD2 (5 bases each). The V gene's germline CDR1 is LGHDT and CDR2 YNNKEL (reference sequence). The CDR3 is 17 amino acids. The V gene lost 4 bases and the J gene lost 0 bases, with 17 bases spanning the gap. In DNA form, the CDR3 reads TGTGCCAGCAGCCGAGCGGCAGGGAAAGAGAGCACAGATACGCAGTATTTT. Protein: CASSRAAGKESTDTQYF.